The 16 T cell receptor beta chains reported below all come from one sample, sequenced in a study of somatic mutations in cytotoxic T cells in rheumatoid arthritis. Libraries were prepared by immunoSEQ multiplex PCR; TCRdb keeps only in-frame clonotypes and omits some of them. The profile covers approximately 7,900 clones, with 75% appearing a single time and roughly 37% taken by the ten largest. The sample was CD8+ T cells sorted from blood. The receptors derive from an adult with rheumatoid arthritis.

This clone came up a few times. CDR3 region: CASTPYRAGGTGELFF. In DNA form, the CDR3 reads TGTGCCAGCACTCCCTACCGAGCGGGGGGCACCGGGGAGCTGTTTTTT. The chain couples TRBV6-6 to TRBJ2-2; TRBD2 agrees at 9 bases. The CDR3 sequence is 16 residues long. The germline V gene has CDR1 MNHNY and CDR2 SVGAGI (reference sequence). Germline trimming cut 7 bases from V and 4 bases from J; bases unmatched to any gene: 10.

J is TRBJ2-7 and V is TRBV27, with 10 positions matching TRBD2. The CDR3 has 14 residues. V lost 0 bases, J lost 5 bases, and 1 base stayed unmatched. The V gene's germline CDR1 is MNHEY and CDR2 SMNVEV (reference sequence). The CDR3 nucleotides read TGTGCCAGCAGTTTATCGACTAGCGGGCACGAGCAGTACTTC. Translation gives CASSLSTSGHEQYF.

The chain is built from TRBV11-3 and TRBJ2-5; D might be TRBD1 or TRBD2, each matching 5 bases. CDR3 length equals 15 residues. Trimming cost V 5 bases and J 2 bases, with 15 bases left between them. The germline V gene encodes CDR1 SGHNT and CDR2 YENEEA. The CDR3 loop reads CASSPEPGPQETQYF. The CDR3 DNA follows: TGTGCCAGCAGCCCCGAACCGGGACCACAAGAGACCCAGTACTTC. Full variable domain (remainder filled in from reference TRBV11-3 and TRBJ2-5): EAGVVQSPRYKIIEKKQPVAFWCNPISGHNTLYWYLQNLGQGPELLIRYENEEAVDDSQLPKDRFSAERLKGVDSTLKIQPAELGDSAVYLCASSPEPGPQETQYFGPGTRLLVL.

V is TRBV28 and J is TRBJ1-1; D possibly corresponds to TRBD1 (5 bases). The germline CDR1 and CDR2 sequences are MDHEN and SYDVKM. Trimming removed 0 bases at V and 3 bases at J, with 14 bases between. This CDR3 spans 16 amino acids. The CDR3 loop is CASSLWGAGPHTEAFF. CDR3 bases: TGTGCCAGCAGTTTATGGGGCGCGGGGCCCCACACTGAAGCTTTCTTT. Full variable domain (missing parts from reference TRBV28 and TRBJ1-1): DVKVTQSSRYLVKRTGEKVFLECVQDMDHENMFWYRQDPGLGLRLIYFSYDVKMKEKGDIPEGYSVSREKKERFSLILESASTNQTSMYLCASSLWGAGPHTEAFFGQGTRLTVV.

The V call is TRBV5-6, the J call TRBJ2-3; D remains unclear. Looked up from germline, CDR1 is SGHDT and CDR2 is YYEEEE. V was pared by 1 base and J by 8 bases, with 11 bases between. This CDR3 is 13 amino acids long. Written as DNA, the CDR3 is TGTGCCAGCAGCTTGACCCCATTGGTTACGCAGTATTTT. Protein: CASSLTPLVTQYF.

The chain combines TRBV30 with TRBJ2-3; D not certain. This CDR3 spans 16 amino acids. Trimming pared 2 bases from V and 4 bases from J, leaving 19 bases between. The V gene's germline CDR1 is GTSNPN and CDR2 SVGIG (reference sequence). The CDR3: CAWSRPGLLPADTQYF. DNA for the CDR3: TGTGCCTGGAGTAGGCCCGGCCTTCTTCCAGCAGATACGCAGTATTTT.

This clone has more than one count but fewer than ten. The rearrangement links TRBV4-3 to TRBJ2-3, with unresolved D. The germline V gene has CDR1 LGHNA and CDR2 YSLEER. The CDR3 is made up of 17 amino acids. V was cut by 0 bases and J by 2 bases, with 15 bases left in between. The CDR3 DNA follows: TGCGCCAGCAGCCAAGATCTCAAAGAACTCACCACAGATACGCAGTATTTT. Amino acid sequence: CASSQDLKELTTDTQYF.

This clone came up once. The genes are TRBV7-3 and TRBJ2-1, with 11 bases identical to TRBD2. The CDR3 is 13 amino acids. The junction had 4 bases not matched to a gene; V was cut back by 3 bases and J by 12 bases. CDR1 and CDR2 from the germline V gene are SGHTA and FQGTGA. The CDR3 protein is CASSFGLAGGQFF. CDR3 DNA: TGTGCCAGCAGCTTCGGGCTAGCGGGGGGGCAGTTCTTC.

The chain employs TRBV11-2 and TRBJ1-6; no definite D call. V was pared by 5 bases and J by 1 base, with 12 bases between. The CDR3 sequence is 16 residues long. Germline CDR1 SGHAT, CDR2 FQNNGV. DNA of the CDR3: TGTGCCAGCAGCCCCGAGATGGGGTCCTATAATTCACCCCTCCACTTT. Its protein product is CASSPEMGSYNSPLHF.

Here the CDR3 DNA reads TGTGCCAGTAGTATTACGGGAGGGAACAATGAGCAGTTCTTC. It yields the protein CASSITGGNNEQFF. The chain joins TRBV19 to TRBJ2-1, with TRBD2 matching 8 bases. Germline V gives CDR1 LNHDA, CDR2 SQIVND (reference sequence). J gave up 5 bases and V 3 bases, and 3 bases lay outside the gene matches. This CDR3 has 14 amino acids.

J is TRBJ2-7 and V is TRBV4-1; 7 positions agree with TRBD2. Germline CDR1 is MGHRA and CDR2 is YSYEKL. The ends lost 4 bases at V and 3 bases at J; junction bases unmatched: 3. This CDR3 is 13 amino acids long. DNA of the CDR3: TGCGCCAGCAGCCCGCGGGACTACTACGAGCAGTACTTC. It specifies CASSPRDYYEQYF.

The chain couples TRBV7-2 to TRBJ2-3; maybe TRBD2 (7 bases). The V end was cut by 3 bases, the J end by 3 bases, with 13 bases between. Germline-derived CDR1 and CDR2 are SGHTA and FQGNSA. The CDR3 totals 15 residues. The CDR3: CASSLGAGATDTQYF. The CDR3 coding sequence is TGTGCCAGCAGCTTGGGGGCGGGAGCGACAGATACGCAGTATTTT.

J is TRBJ1-4 and V is TRBV28; D not certain. The length of the CDR3 is 12 residues. With 3 bases removed from V and 7 bases from J, the gap between germline ends came to 6 bases. Germline CDR1 is MDHEN and CDR2 is SYDVKM. Here the CDR3 reads CASSLGGEKLFF. In DNA form, the CDR3 reads TGTGCCAGCAGTTTGGGTGGTGAAAAACTGTTTTTT.

This chain joins TRBV5-5 and TRBJ2-7, with D maybe TRBD2 (5 bases). This CDR3 region has 13 residues. Germline V gives CDR1 SGHKS, CDR2 YYEKEE (reference sequence). Trimming cost V 1 base and J 0 bases, with 5 bases left between them. CDR3 bases: TGTGCCAGCAGCTTGCGGGACTCCTACGAGCAGTACTTC. Its translation is CASSLRDSYEQYF.

In its sample, this clone was seen once. This chain uses TRBV9 with TRBJ1-2; 8 bases align to TRBD1. The CDR3 is 14 residues long. V lost 4 bases to trimming and J lost 4 bases; unmatched junction nucleotides: 6. Germline loops: CDR1 SGDLS, CDR2 YYNGEE. CDR3 in amino acids: CASSMQGASYGYTF. The CDR3 DNA sequence: TGTGCCAGCAGCATGCAGGGGGCGAGCTATGGCTACACCTTC.

The genes are TRBV9 and TRBJ2-7; no clear D. In germline, CDR1 is SGDLS, CDR2 YYNGEE. The V end was cut by 0 bases, the J end by 1 base, with 5 bases between. The CDR3 is 13 residues long. The CDR3 loop reads CASSVDGSYEQYF. The CDR3 nucleotides are TGTGCCAGCAGCGTAGACGGATCCTACGAGCAGTACTTC.